This TCR beta chain was captured by sequencing in a study of CD39 and CD103 CD8 tumor-infiltrating T cells. Study results and limitations: DP TIL clonotypes were rarely found in blood or uninvolved lymph node. Top 30 DP CD8 TIL clonotypes covered about 55-86% of repertoire.

The CDR3 consists of 15 residues. With 1 base clipped from V and 0 bases from J, the junction kept 3 bases outside the gene matches. Germline V gives CDR1 MNHNS, CDR2 SASEGT. Patients were not receiving therapy at sample collection. Sorted memory CD8 cells were CD8+CD4-CD45RA-, regardless of CCR7. The data were produced by immunoSEQ multiplex PCR, yet TCRdb's version contains in-frame clones alone and is incomplete. There are roughly 15,000 clones in the sample; around nine tenths occur only once, and more than 4% lies in the top ten. Concerning this clone itself: Its matching antigen is unknown.

Sequenced material: CD8+ T cells sorted from blood. Subset noted: total memory CD8 T cells (CD45RA-CCR7+/-) from blood or uninvolved lymph node. This clonotype was obtained from a human donor with head and neck squamous cell carcinoma. The chain carries TRBV6-1 and TRBJ2-7; 7 bases line up with TRBD2. Here the CDR3 DNA reads TGTGCCAGCAGTGAAGTGGGGGGGGGCTCCTACGAGCAGTACTTC. It codes for CASSEVGGGSYEQYF.